The clone carrying this T cell receptor beta chain was seen a few times. The data stem from a study of T-cell reconstitution after alpha-beta-depleted transplantation in children. Germline V gene sequence: CDR1 DFQATT, CDR2 SNEGSKA (reference sequence). The CDR3 contains 17 residues. Unmatched junction bases numbered 15, after V lost 5 bases and J lost 5 bases. It was with unique molecular identifiers that the TCRbeta library was prepared. One entry per CDR3 protein results from TCRdb running MiXCR on the PCR reads. The sample has about 640,000 distinct CDR3 sequences, around a sixth seen once. The source material was PBMCs from the stem cell graft donor, sampled from the stem cell graft. This chain uses TRBV20-1 with TRBJ2-5, with TRBD2 matching 12 bases. This receptor was identified in a human donor who donated a stem cell graft to a child with acute myeloid leukemia. CDR3 loop: CSAATGLAGGRLETQYF. The CDR3 DNA reads TGCAGTGCTGCAACAGGCCTAGCGGGGGGGCGTTTGGAGACCCAGTACTTC.